This TCR beta chain was documented in a study of cytomegalovirus exposure and HLA in healthy donors. Study summary: The Caucasian-associated ancestry cluster held about 80% of roughly 400 genotyped donors. Study results and limitations: Earlier findings revealed that most TCR beta V segments proved productive either about 90% or about 30% of the time. Across all donors, roughly uniform sequencing depth was an assumption of the presence/absence analyses. DRB1 had the most TCR associations and HLA-C the fewest, a later analysis found, with rates varying by HLA locus.

Vbeta (60) and Jbeta (13) primers were used in the PCR. Profiling relied on immunoSEQ multiplex PCR, and the TCRdb table lists in-frame clones only, not all of them. The sample has about 170,000 clones, 70% to 85% seen once; the top ten hold 2% to 3%. Germline V gene lookup returns CDR1 SGHRS and CDR2 YFSETQ. The CDR3 spans 13 residues. About this clone: The antigen remains undetermined.

The chain is built from TRBV5-1 and TRBJ2-5; D not certain. The J call is doubtful: the DNA matches TRBJ2-7 better. This clonotype was sampled from a human donor in good health. Sequenced: PBMCs. The CDR3 nucleotides are TGCGCCAGCAGCTTGGACACCAGGTACGAGCAGTACTTC. Translation: CASSLDTRYEQYF.